Shown below are 10 T cell receptor beta chains from a single sample sequenced in a study of CD8 T cells in ankylosing spondylitis. Overall study findings and caveats: A TCR beta motif made of about 8 highly homologous variants seemed typical of ankylosing spondylitis blood.

In TCRdb, the 5' RACE reads were re-called with MiXCR into one record per CDR3 protein. The sample includes 750,000 to 850,000 distinct CDR3 sequences, approximately 12% of them seen just once. These receptors have no known antigen. Sequencing was performed on blood, either unsorted or a sorted T cell fraction (not recorded which). These receptors were obtained from a male donor with ankylosing spondylitis.

This clonotype was observed many times. The V and J genes are TRBV29-1 and TRBJ2-5; weak D call: TRBD1 (6 bases). The germline CDR1 and CDR2 sequences are SQVTM and ANQGSEA. V was trimmed by 4 bases and J by 5 bases, leaving 17 bases between them. The CDR3 loop spans 14 amino acids. CDR3 in amino acids: CSVAGTSGTETQYF. CDR3 DNA sequence: TGCAGCGTTGCAGGGACATCTGGGACGGAGACCCAGTACTTC.

This clonotype appeared many times. The V gene is TRBV12-3 or TRBV12-4, the J gene TRBJ1-2; maybe TRBD1 (5 bases). This CDR3 is 18 amino acids long. With 7 bases removed from V and 3 bases from J, the gap between germline ends came to 27 bases. This chain's CDR3 is CASITSPVGGRWDYGYTF. The CDR3, as DNA: TGTGCCAGCATCACCTCCCCAGTGGGGGGACGGTGGGACTATGGCTACACCTTC.

This clonotype was counted once. V and J are TRBV6-5 and TRBJ1-1, with 8 bases lining up with TRBD1. The CDR3 totals 15 residues. The trim removed 4 bases at V and 4 bases at J, leaving 8 bases unmatched. The germline CDR1 and CDR2 sequences are MNHEY and SVGAGI. The CDR3 is CASSSTGVESTEAFF. CDR3 in DNA: TGTGCCAGCAGTTCGACAGGGGTGGAAAGCACTGAAGCTTTCTTT.

In its sample, this clonotype was seen a few times. The V and J genes are TRBV7-9 and TRBJ1-2; D not resolved. Per germline, CDR1 SEHNR and CDR2 FQNEAQ (reference sequence). The CDR3 has 13 amino acids. V lost 4 bases and J lost 5, with 11 bases in between. CDR3 DNA sequence: TGTGCCAGCAGCTCCGGCCCCACTTATGGCTACACCTTC. Its protein is CASSSGPTYGYTF.

J is TRBJ1-2 and V is TRBV27; D possibly corresponds to TRBD1 (6 bases). Trimming took 7 bases from V and 4 from J, leaving 19 bases between them. Germline V CDR1 and CDR2: MNHEY, SMNVEV (reference sequence). The CDR3 has 15 amino acids. CDR3 region: CASKILTGKGYGYTF. In DNA form, the CDR3 reads TGTGCCAGCAAGATTCTGACAGGCAAAGGCTATGGCTACACCTTC.

The DNA of the CDR3 is TGTGCCAGCAGCGTAGAGAGGGGAGCGGGAGTCAATGAGCAGTTCTTC. This gives the protein CASSVERGAGVNEQFF. The rearrangement joins TRBV9 to TRBJ2-1; TRBD2 matches at 8 bases. The CDR3 runs 16 residues. Germline loops: CDR1 SGDLS, CDR2 YYNGEE. V dropped 0 bases and J dropped 6; count of bases not matched to a gene: 8.

In its sample, this clonotype was seen a few times. The rearrangement uses TRBV12-3 or TRBV12-4 and TRBJ2-7, with D perhaps TRBD2 (6 bases). Trimming removed 6 bases at V and 2 bases at J, with 11 bases between. The CDR3 contains 13 residues. The CDR3 protein is CASSSRETYEQYF. The CDR3 bases are TGTGCCAGCAGCTCCCGGGAGACCTACGAGCAGTACTTC.

This clonotype was counted only a few times. V is TRBV15 and J is TRBJ1-2; D call uncertain. Deletions cut 2 bases from V and 5 bases from J, with 9 bases between. The CDR3 length is 13 residues. The germline CDR1 and CDR2 sequences are LNHNV and YYDKDF (reference sequence). CDR3 in amino acids: CATSRPPGYGYTF. CDR3 in DNA: TGTGCCACCAGCAGACCCCCGGGATATGGCTACACCTTC.

This clonotype was observed a handful of times. The chain links TRBV6-5 to TRBJ1-2; the D gene is possibly TRBD1 (6 bases). There are 14 residues in the CDR3. V was trimmed by 0 bases and J by 7 bases, leaving 12 bases between them. Germline loops: CDR1 MNHEY, CDR2 SVGAGI. The CDR3 DNA reads as TGTGCCAGCAGTTACTCTACGGGGGCGCGTGGCTACACCTTC. Amino acids: CASSYSTGARGYTF.

This clonotype turned up a few times. The chain joins TRBV20-1 to TRBJ1-5, with D possibly being TRBD1 (6 bases). CDR1 DFQATT and CDR2 SNEGSKA come from the germline V gene (reference sequence). CDR3 length: 13 amino acids. V was pared by 3 bases and J by 4 bases, with 10 bases between. CDR3 region: CSASGGANQPQHF. As DNA, the CDR3 is TGCAGTGCTAGCGGGGGGGCAAATCAGCCCCAGCATTTT.